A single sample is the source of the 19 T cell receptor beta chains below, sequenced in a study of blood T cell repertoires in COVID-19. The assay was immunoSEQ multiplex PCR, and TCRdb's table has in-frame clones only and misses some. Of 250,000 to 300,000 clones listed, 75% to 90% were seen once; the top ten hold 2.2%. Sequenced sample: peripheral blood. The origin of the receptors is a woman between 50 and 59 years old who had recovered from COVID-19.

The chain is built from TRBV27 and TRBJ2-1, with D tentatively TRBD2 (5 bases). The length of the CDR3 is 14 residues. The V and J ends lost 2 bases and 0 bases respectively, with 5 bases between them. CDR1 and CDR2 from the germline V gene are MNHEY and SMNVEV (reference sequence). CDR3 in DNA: TGTGCCAGCAGTTTAGGGAGCTCCTACAATGAGCAGTTCTTC. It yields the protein CASSLGSSYNEQFF.

The CDR3 reads CASSLWTGKGTEAFF. The CDR3 DNA sequence: TGTGCCAGCAGCCTCTGGACAGGGAAGGGGACTGAAGCTTTCTTT. This sequence joins TRBV14 and TRBJ1-1, with 8 bases lining up with TRBD1. J was trimmed by 5 bases and V by 4 bases; bases with no gene match: 9. The V gene's germline CDR1 is SGHDN and CDR2 FVKESK. The CDR3 covers 15 residues.

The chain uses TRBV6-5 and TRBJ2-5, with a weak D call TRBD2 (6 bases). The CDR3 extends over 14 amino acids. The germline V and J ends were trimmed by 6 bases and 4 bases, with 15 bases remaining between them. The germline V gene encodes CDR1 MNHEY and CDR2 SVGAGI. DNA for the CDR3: TGTGCCAGCAGGTTAATGGCGGGACTAGAGACCCAGTACTTC. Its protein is CASRLMAGLETQYF.

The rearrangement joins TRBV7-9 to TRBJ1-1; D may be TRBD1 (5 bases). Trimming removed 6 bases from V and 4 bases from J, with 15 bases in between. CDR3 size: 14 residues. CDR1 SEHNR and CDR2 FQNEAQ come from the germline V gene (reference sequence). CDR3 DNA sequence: TGTGCCAGCAGGTTAACTTCGGGGGGCACTGAAGCTTTCTTT. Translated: CASRLTSGGTEAFF.

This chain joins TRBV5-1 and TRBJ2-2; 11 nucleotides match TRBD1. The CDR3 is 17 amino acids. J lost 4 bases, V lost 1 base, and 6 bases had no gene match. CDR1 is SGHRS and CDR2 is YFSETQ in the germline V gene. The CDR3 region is CASSLMIGTGGTGELFF. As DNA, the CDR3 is TGCGCCAGCAGCTTGATGATAGGGACAGGGGGCACCGGGGAGCTGTTTTTT.

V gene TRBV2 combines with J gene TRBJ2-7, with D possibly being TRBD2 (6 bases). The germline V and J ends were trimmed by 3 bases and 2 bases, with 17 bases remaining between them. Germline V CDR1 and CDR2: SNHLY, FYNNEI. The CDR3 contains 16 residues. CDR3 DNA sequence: TGTGCCAGCAGTGATCTAACGCGGGGATTCGCCTACGAGCAGTACTTC. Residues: CASSDLTRGFAYEQYF. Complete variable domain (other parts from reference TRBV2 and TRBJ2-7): EPEVTQTPSHQVTQMGQEVILRCVPISNHLYFYWYRQILGQKVEFLVSFYNNEISEKSEIFDDQFSVERPDGSNFTLKIRSTKLEDSAMYFCASSDLTRGFAYEQYFGPGTRLTVT.

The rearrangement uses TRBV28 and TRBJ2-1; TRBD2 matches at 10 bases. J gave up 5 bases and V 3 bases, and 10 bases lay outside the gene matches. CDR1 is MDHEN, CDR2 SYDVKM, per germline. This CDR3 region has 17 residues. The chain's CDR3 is CASSFSGLAGAHNEQFF. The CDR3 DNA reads TGTGCCAGCAGTTTTTCCGGCCTAGCGGGGGCCCACAATGAGCAGTTCTTC.

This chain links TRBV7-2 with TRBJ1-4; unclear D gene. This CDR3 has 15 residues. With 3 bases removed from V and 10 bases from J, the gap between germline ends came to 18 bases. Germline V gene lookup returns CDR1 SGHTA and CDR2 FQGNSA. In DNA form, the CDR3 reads TGTGCCAGCAGCTTTGAGCGATGGGGAGGCGGAAAACTGTTTTTT. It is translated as CASSFERWGGGKLFF.

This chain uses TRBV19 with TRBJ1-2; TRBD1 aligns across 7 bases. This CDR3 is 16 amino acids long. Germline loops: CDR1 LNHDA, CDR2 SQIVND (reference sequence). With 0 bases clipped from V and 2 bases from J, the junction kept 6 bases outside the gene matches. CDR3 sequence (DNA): TGTGCCAGTAGTATAGATAGGGGACAGACCAACTATGGCTACACCTTC. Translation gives CASSIDRGQTNYGYTF.

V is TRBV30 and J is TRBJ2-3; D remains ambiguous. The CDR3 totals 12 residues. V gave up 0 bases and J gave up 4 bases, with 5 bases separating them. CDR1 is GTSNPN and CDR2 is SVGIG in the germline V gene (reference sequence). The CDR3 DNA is TGTGCCTGGAGTGTCGGGTCAGATACGCAGTATTTT. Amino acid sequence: CAWSVGSDTQYF. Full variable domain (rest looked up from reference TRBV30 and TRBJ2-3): SQTIHQWPATLVQPVGSPLSLECTVEGTSNPNLYWYRQAAGRGLQLLFYSVGIGQISSEVPQNLSASRPQDRQFILSSKKLLLSDSGFYLCAWSVGSDTQYFGPGTRLTVL.

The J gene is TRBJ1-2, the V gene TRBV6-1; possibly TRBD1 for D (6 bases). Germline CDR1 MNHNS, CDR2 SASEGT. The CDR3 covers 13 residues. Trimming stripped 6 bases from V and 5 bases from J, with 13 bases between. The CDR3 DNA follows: TGTGCCAGCAGAGGGAGGGGGGAATATGGCTACACCTTC. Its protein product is CASRGRGEYGYTF.

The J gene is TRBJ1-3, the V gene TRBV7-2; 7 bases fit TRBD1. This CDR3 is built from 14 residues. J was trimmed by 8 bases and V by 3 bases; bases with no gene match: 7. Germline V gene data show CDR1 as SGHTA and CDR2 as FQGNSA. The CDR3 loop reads CASSFTGAGYTIYF. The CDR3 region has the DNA TGTGCCAGCAGCTTTACAGGGGCTGGCTACACCATATATTTT.

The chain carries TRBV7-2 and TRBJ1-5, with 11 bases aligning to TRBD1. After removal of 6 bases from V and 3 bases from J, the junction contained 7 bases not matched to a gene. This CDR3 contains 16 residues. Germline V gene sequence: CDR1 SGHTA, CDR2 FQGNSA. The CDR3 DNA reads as TGTGCCAGCAGGCCCGGGACAGGGGGTGCCAATCAGCCCCAGCATTTT. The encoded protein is CASRPGTGGANQPQHF. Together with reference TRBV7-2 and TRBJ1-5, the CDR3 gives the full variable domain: GAGVSQSPSNKVTEKGKDVELRCDPISGHTALYWYRQSLGQGLEFLIYFQGNSAPDKSGLPSDRFSAERTGGSVSTLTIQRTQQEDSAVYLCASRPGTGGANQPQHFGDGTRLSIL.

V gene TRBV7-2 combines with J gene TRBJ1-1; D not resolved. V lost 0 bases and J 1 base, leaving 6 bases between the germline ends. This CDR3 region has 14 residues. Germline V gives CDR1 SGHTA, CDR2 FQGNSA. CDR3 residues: CASSLASGNTEAFF. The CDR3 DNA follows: TGTGCCAGCAGCTTAGCTTCGGGGAACACTGAAGCTTTCTTT.

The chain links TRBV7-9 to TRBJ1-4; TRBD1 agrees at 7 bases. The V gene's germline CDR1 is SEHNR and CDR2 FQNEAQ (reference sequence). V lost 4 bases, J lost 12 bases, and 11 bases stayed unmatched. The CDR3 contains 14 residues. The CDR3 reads CASSSRGATGELFF. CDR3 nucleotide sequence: TGTGCCAGCAGCTCCAGGGGGGCTACCGGGGAACTGTTTTTT.

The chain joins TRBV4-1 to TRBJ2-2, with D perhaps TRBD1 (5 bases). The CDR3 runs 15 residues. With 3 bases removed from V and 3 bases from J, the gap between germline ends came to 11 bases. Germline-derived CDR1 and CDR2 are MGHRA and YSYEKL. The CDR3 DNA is TGCGCCAGCAGCCACCGAACAGGTTACACCGGGGAGCTGTTTTTT. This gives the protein CASSHRTGYTGELFF.

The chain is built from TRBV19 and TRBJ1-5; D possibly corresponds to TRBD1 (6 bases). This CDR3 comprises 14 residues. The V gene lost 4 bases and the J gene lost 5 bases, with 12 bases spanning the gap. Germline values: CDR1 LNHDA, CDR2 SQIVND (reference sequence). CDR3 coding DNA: TGTGCCAGTAGTAGAGGACAGTTCTATCAGCCCCAGCATTTT. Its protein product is CASSRGQFYQPQHF.

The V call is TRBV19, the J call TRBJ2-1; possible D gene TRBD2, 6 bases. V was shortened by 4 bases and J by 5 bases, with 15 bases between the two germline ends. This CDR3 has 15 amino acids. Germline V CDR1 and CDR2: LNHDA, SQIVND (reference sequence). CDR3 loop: CASSTERLVHNEQFF. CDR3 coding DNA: TGTGCCAGTAGTACCGAGCGACTAGTTCACAATGAGCAGTTCTTC.

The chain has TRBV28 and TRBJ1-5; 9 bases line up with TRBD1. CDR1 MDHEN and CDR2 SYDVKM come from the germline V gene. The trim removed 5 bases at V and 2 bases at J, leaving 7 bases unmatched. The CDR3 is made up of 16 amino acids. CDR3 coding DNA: TGTGCCAGCAGTCCCCGGACAGGGGCTCGCAATCAGCCCCAGCATTTT. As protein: CASSPRTGARNQPQHF.